The sequence of this TCR beta chain was determined in a study of PD-L1 blockade in urothelial cancer. Across the whole study: Atezolizumab therapy began for patients around 2014, dosed at 1,200 mg intravenously every 3 weeks.

Points from the study as a whole: Sub-median blood TCR clonality before treatment predicted longer survival.

Germline CDR1 MNHEY, CDR2 SVGAGI. Trimming took off 0 bases at V and 6 bases at J, with 12 bases between the two ends. CDR3 length: 15 residues. Time point specified: pretreatment peripheral blood. This table comes from immunoSEQ multiplex PCR, and its TCRdb copy is limited to in-frame clones, with some not included. The data show tens of thousands of clones, with 84% seen just once and about 8.6% held by the top ten. A word on this clone: The antigen is undetermined.

The receptor was isolated from a woman aged 70-85 years with urothelial cancer. This chain joins TRBV6-5 and TRBJ2-1, with D perhaps matching TRBD2 (5 bases). This specimen consisted of PBMCs, obtained around atezolizumab (anti-PD-L1) treatment. DNA of the CDR3: TGTGCCAGCAGTTACTCGATCAGCCGGGGCAATGAGCAGTTCTTC. Translation: CASSYSISRGNEQFF.